This entry lists 4 T cell receptor beta chains sequenced from one sample in a study of Ad26.COV2.S vaccination and SARS-CoV-2 variants. Sequencing used immunoSEQ multiplex PCR; TCRdb keeps in-frame clones, though not all of them. The table has about 350,000 clones, roughly 94% seen once; the top ten hold about 3.8%. The specimen was peripheral blood, collected after recovery from COVID-19. The receptor source for this set is a human donor who had recovered from COVID-19.

This chain links TRBV11-2 with TRBJ2-5; D is ambiguous. CDR3 size: 14 residues. CDR1 and CDR2 from the germline V gene are SGHAT and FQNNGV. Trimming took 0 bases from V and 6 from J, leaving 11 bases between them. Here the CDR3 DNA reads TGTGCCAGCAGCTTAGACAACTACCTTCAGACCCAGTACTTC. It yields the protein CASSLDNYLQTQYF. Full variable domain (remainder filled in from reference TRBV11-2 and TRBJ2-5): EAGVAQSPRYKIIEKRQSVAFWCNPISGHATLYWYQQILGQGPKLLIQFQNNGVVDDSQLPKDRFSAERLKGVDSTLKIQPAKLEDSAVYLCASSLDNYLQTQYFGPGTRLLVL.

V gene TRBV15 combines with J gene TRBJ1-1; TRBD1 is a possible D gene (6 bases). Germline V lookup: CDR1 LNHNV, CDR2 YYDKDF (reference sequence). The CDR3 extends over 13 amino acids. V dropped 9 bases and J dropped 0 bases, with 11 bases sitting between them. This chain's CDR3 is CATSTGMNTEAFF. CDR3 sequence (DNA): TGTGCCACGTCGACAGGCATGAACACTGAAGCTTTCTTT.

This clone showed up just once. V is TRBV6-5 and J is TRBJ1-6, with D perhaps TRBD1 (5 bases). The CDR3 runs 14 residues. V lost 8 bases and J 7 bases, leaving 15 bases between the germline ends. Germline V gene sequence: CDR1 MNHEY, CDR2 SVGAGI. CDR3 nucleotide sequence: TGTGCCAGCTCCGAGGGGCTGGTAAATTCACCCCTCCACTTT. Protein product: CASSEGLVNSPLHF.

The V and J genes are TRBV9 and TRBJ2-3; D is uncertain. This CDR3 spans 14 amino acids. The germline CDR1 and CDR2 sequences are SGDLS and YYNGEE. Trimming took 1 base from V and 1 from J, leaving 7 bases between them. The chain's CDR3 is CASSVTPGTDTQYF. For the CDR3, the DNA is TGTGCCAGCAGCGTAACGCCCGGCACAGATACGCAGTATTTT.